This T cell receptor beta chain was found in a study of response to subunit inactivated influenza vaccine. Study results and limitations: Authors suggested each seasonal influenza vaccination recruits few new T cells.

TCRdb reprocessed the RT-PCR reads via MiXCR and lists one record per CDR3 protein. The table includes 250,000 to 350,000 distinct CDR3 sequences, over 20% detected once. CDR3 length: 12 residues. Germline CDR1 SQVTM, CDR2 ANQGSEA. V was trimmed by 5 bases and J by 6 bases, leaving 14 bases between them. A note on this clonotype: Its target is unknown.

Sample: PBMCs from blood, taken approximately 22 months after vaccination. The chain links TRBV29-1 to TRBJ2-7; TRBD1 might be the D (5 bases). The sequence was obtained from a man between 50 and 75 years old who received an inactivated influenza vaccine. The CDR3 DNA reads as TGCAGCGTTTCCTCAGGGTTCGGCGAGCAGTACTTC. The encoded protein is CSVSSGFGEQYF.